This TCR beta chain is drawn from a study of beta chain features in type 1 diabetes. Turning to the study itself: The samples had 100 million to 140 million sorted cells examined in all.

The sequenced template was cDNA made from the entire isolated RNA. Only in-frame clones appear in the TCRdb table, and some are missing; sequencing was by immunoSEQ multiplex PCR. The table lists tens of thousands of clones, roughly 69% of them singletons. Findings and limits, study-wide: TCRB CDR3s were moderately but significantly shorter in Type 1 diabetes patients in all four CD4+ subsets. When cDNA is sequenced, cells with high TCR expression could be over-represented.

Sorting of CD4+ naive, central memory, regulatory and stem cell-like memory cells was performed via CD45RO/CCR7/CD25/CD127/CD95/CD27. The authors obtained over 95% purity in all sorted populations. This CDR3 comprises 13 residues. Trimming pared 6 bases from V and 6 bases from J, leaving 13 bases between. The germline V gene encodes CDR1 MNHEY and CDR2 SVGAGI. With respect to this clone: Its antigen is still unknown.

This clonotype was sampled from a man younger than 35 with type 1 diabetes. Sample: Tregs from blood. The chain employs TRBV6-5 and TRBJ2-3, with D possibly TRBD2 on 7 matching bases. The CDR3 DNA is TGTGCCAGCAGAGGGGCGGGGGCGGATACGCAGTATTTT. It yields the protein CASRGAGADTQYF.